This TCR beta chain was sequenced in a study of Ad26.COV2.S vaccination and SARS-CoV-2 variants. Here immunoSEQ multiplex PCR was the method, and the copy in TCRdb shows in-frame clones only, minus some. Of about 390,000 clones listed, approximately 86% are singletons. This clone turned up a few times. Documented treatment: approximately 18 received Ad26.COV2.S at low or high dose, single or two shots; about 5 received placebo; per-sample allocation not given. Collection of samples fell on day 63 after the first vaccine or placebo injection. CDR3 size: 12 residues. CDR1 and CDR2 (germline): SQVTM, ANQGSEA. Trimming cost V 3 bases and J 2 bases; bases outside gene matches: 0.

The sample here was peripheral blood, taken in a trial of Ad26.COV2.S vaccine versus placebo. The sequence was collected from a person between 18 and 60 years old who received the Ad26.COV2.S COVID-19 vaccine or a placebo. The V call is TRBV29-1, the J call TRBJ1-2; 7 bases map to TRBD1. The CDR3 loop reads CSVDRGNYGYTF. CDR3 nucleotide sequence: TGCAGCGTTGACAGGGGGAACTATGGCTACACCTTC.